The clone carrying this TCR beta chain came up many times. The data were obtained in a study of regulatory T cells in long-lasting Graves disease. Germline CDR1 MNHNS, CDR2 SASEGT. The ends lost 3 bases at V and 8 bases at J; junction bases unmatched: 7. CDR3 length equals 15 residues. The authors built TCR beta libraries using iRepertoire HTBI primers and Arm-PCR of CDR3 regions. Via MiXCR, TCRdb re-called the multiplex PCR reads, giving one row per CDR3 protein. The sample has about 420,000 distinct CDR3 sequences, 20% to 30% seen once; the top ten hold around 24%. Time point meaning: persistent/refractory GD, antithyroid drugs over 5 years with positive TRAb. After RNA was extracted from PBMCs, the TCR library was made from it.

This TCR was sampled from a female donor with Graves disease. The sequencing here drew on peripheral blood mononuclear cells (PBMCs), taken when the disease was refractory, from a patient treated with antithyroid drugs. The chain carries TRBV6-1 and TRBJ1-2, with TRBD1 identical over 12 bases. This chain's CDR3 is CASSERRDRGRGYTF. CDR3 nucleotides: TGTGCCAGCAGTGAGAGACGGGACAGGGGGCGAGGCTACACCTTC.